The sequence of this TCR beta chain was determined in a study of T cell responses to AZD1222 COVID-19 vaccine. Only in-frame clones appear in the TCRdb table, and some are missing; sequencing was by immunoSEQ multiplex PCR. The sample contains 90,000 to 120,000 clones, around 95% of which appear only once. The clonotype was recovered from an adult in good health. Sample: peripheral blood, taken on day 0 of AZD1222 vaccination.

The chain's CDR3 is CSSLEQYF. DNA of the CDR3: TGCAGCAGCCTGGAGCAGTACTTC. The chain joins TRBV20-1 to TRBJ2-7, with D hard to call. Germline CDR1 DFQATT, CDR2 SNEGSKA (reference sequence). The CDR3 contains 8 residues.